A selection of T cell receptor beta chains follows, all from one sample in a study of blood T cell repertoires in COVID-19. Using immunoSEQ multiplex PCR, the repertoire was profiled, and TCRdb retains in-frame clones only, with some absent. The sample records roughly 100,000 clones, about 90% being singletons. The sample was peripheral blood. These receptors all come from a human donor in a cohort sampled during active COVID-19. Both conserved end residues are part of each CDR3. The order of the fields is J gene, D gene, V gene, CDR3 length, clone size, CDR3 protein, CDR3 DNA. A D gene is named only where the DNA matches it firmly. The size field is filled for only some rows; it gives once, few, many or a size class.

TRBJ2-1 TRBD2 TRBV20-1 14 NA CSASDLAVSYEQFF TGCAGTGCTAGTGACCTAGCGGTCAGTTATGAGCAGTTCTTC
TRBJ1-5 NA TRBV4-1 16 once CASSQGGEFRNQPQHF TGCGCCAGCAGCCAAGGGGGGGAATTTCGCAATCAGCCCCAGCATTTT
TRBJ1-3 TRBD1 TRBV2 15 NA CASSIVRDRADTIYF TGTGCCAGCAGTATCGTCCGGGACAGGGCTGACACCATATATTTT
TRBJ2-3 TRBD2 TRBV5-1 15 NA CASRSSGSSTDTQYF TGCGCCAGCCGATCTAGCGGGAGTTCCACAGATACGCAGTATTTT
TRBJ1-1 TRBD1 TRBV6-6 13 NA CASSSHRGTEAFF TGTGCCAGCAGTTCCCACAGGGGGACTGAAGCTTTCTTT
TRBJ1-3 NA TRBV10-3 12 NA CAISVSGNTIYF TGTGCCATCAGCGTGTCCGGAAACACCATATATTTT
TRBJ2-5 NA TRBV6-5 14 NA CASSYSRAPGTQYF TGTGCCAGCAGTTACTCGAGGGCCCCTGGGACCCAGTACTTC
TRBJ2-7 NA TRBV13 14 NA CASSLGILGGEQYF TGTGCCAGCAGCTTAGGTATTCTGGGGGGCGAGCAGTACTTC
TRBJ1-2 NA TRBV2 13 NA CASSWTANYGYTF TGTGCCAGCAGTTGGACAGCGAACTATGGCTACACCTTC
TRBJ2-3 NA TRBV5-1 14 NA CASSPTGFSDTQYF TGCGCCAGCAGCCCAACAGGGTTCTCAGATACGCAGTATTTT
TRBJ1-2 NA TRBV4-3 18 NA CASSQDRPNQPRLYGYTF TGCGCCAGCAGCCAAGATCGACCGAACCAGCCCCGACTCTATGGCTACACCTTC
TRBJ2-1 NA TRBV2 15 NA CASSVRGAAYNEQFF TGTGCCAGCAGTGTTCGGGGGGCGGCCTACAATGAGCAGTTCTTC
TRBJ2-7 NA TRBV11-1 13 NA CASSAGPIYEQYF TGTGCCAGCAGCGCGGGACCGATCTACGAGCAGTACTTC
TRBJ1-2 NA TRBV13 12 NA CASSLDRYGYTF TGTGCCAGCAGCCTCGACAGATATGGCTACACCTTC
TRBJ2-2 NA TRBV9 15 NA CASSVAPENTGELFF TGTGCCAGCAGCGTAGCGCCAGAGAACACCGGGGAGCTGTTTTTT
TRBJ2-7 TRBD2 TRBV5-1 14 NA CASSLTSGLYEQYF TGCGCCAGCAGCCTTACTAGCGGGCTCTACGAGCAGTACTTC
TRBJ1-4 TRBD1 TRBV5-1 16 NA CASSSGRQGLNEKLFF TGCGCCAGCAGCTCGGGACGACAGGGGCTAAATGAAAAACTGTTTTTT
TRBJ2-3 NA TRBV7-2 14 NA CASSFGTVPDTQYF TGTGCCAGCAGCTTTGGCACCGTCCCAGATACGCAGTATTTT
TRBJ2-3 TRBD2 TRBV27 16 NA CASSLLGGGLRNTQYF TGTGCCAGCAGTTTACTAGGCGGGGGGCTCCGAAATACGCAGTATTTT
TRBJ1-5 NA TRBV28 18 NA CAKDPGHPIIRLSQPQHF TGTGCCAAAGACCCCGGACACCCAATAATCCGCTTGAGTCAGCCCCAGCATTTT
TRBJ2-4 TRBD2 TRBV6-4 17 NA CASRHPVLAPIENIQYF TGTGCCAGCAGACACCCCGTACTAGCGCCTATAGAGAACATTCAGTACTTC
TRBJ1-5 NA TRBV3-1/TRBV3-2 15 NA CASSQGGLSNQPQHF TGTGCCAGCAGCCAAGGAGGCCTTAGCAATCAGCCCCAGCATTTT
TRBJ2-3 NA TRBV28 16 NA CASSQTLVSGVDTQYF TGTGCCAGCAGCCAAACTTTGGTATCCGGGGTAGATACGCAGTATTTT
TRBJ1-1 NA TRBV19 13 NA CASSSQTGTEAFF TGTGCCAGTAGTTCCCAGACGGGCACTGAAGCTTTCTTT